A selection of T cell receptor beta chains follows, all from one sample in a study of cytomegalovirus exposure and HLA in healthy donors. Only in-frame clones appear in the TCRdb table, and some are missing; sequencing was by immunoSEQ multiplex PCR. The repertoire has around 120,000 clones, 88% of them found once; the top ten carry 4% to 5.5%. The sequenced sample was PBMCs. The receptors were gathered from a man aged 18 to 29 in good health and CMV-seropositive. Each CDR3 is given with its conserved first and last residue. Each record gives: D gene, J gene, V gene, clone size, CDR3 DNA, CDR3 protein. A D gene is named only where the DNA matches it firmly. For some rows the clone size is stated as once, few or many, or as a class when expanded; others skip it.

D: -; J: TRBJ2-1; V: TRBV6-4; size: -; DNA: TGTGCCAGCAGTGACACACAGGGAGAAGGCAATGAGCAGTTCTTC; CDR3: CASSDTQGEGNEQFF
D: -; J: TRBJ1-2; V: TRBV9; size: -; DNA: TGTGCCAGCAGCGTAGAAGCAGGGCCCTATGGCTACACCTTC; CDR3: CASSVEAGPYGYTF
D: TRBD1; J: TRBJ1-2; V: TRBV10-3; size: -; DNA: TGTGCCATCAGTGAGTCGGACAGGGGGCTCTATGGCTACACCTTC; CDR3: CAISESDRGLYGYTF
D: TRBD1; J: TRBJ1-6; V: TRBV18; size: -; DNA: TGTGCCAGCTCACCGAGGCAGGGGGATAATTCACCCCTCCACTTT; CDR3: CASSPRQGDNSPLHF
D: -; J: TRBJ2-3; V: TRBV6-1; size: -; DNA: TGTGCCAGCAGTGGAGGGGGGGGGTTAACAGATACGCAGTATTTT; CDR3: CASSGGGGLTDTQYF
D: TRBD2; J: TRBJ2-4; V: TRBV5-1; size: once; DNA: TGCGCCAGCAGCATCGCCGGGGGGTCCCAAAACATTCAGTACTTC; CDR3: CASSIAGGSQNIQYF
D: TRBD1; J: TRBJ1-1; V: TRBV5-1; size: -; DNA: TGCGCCAGCAGCTTTGCAGGGGGAAACACTGAAGCTTTCTTT; CDR3: CASSFAGGNTEAFF
D: -; J: TRBJ1-1; V: TRBV18; size: -; DNA: TGTGCCAGCTCCGGCTCAGGGAACACTGAAGCTTTCTTT; CDR3: CASSGSGNTEAFF
D: -; J: TRBJ1-2; V: TRBV7-2; size: -; DNA: TGTGCCAGCAGCTCAAACAGGGCTGTTCAGGATGGCTACACCTTC; CDR3: CASSSNRAVQDGYTF
D: -; J: TRBJ2-5; V: TRBV12-5; size: few; DNA: TGTGCTAGTGGTTTGGTACAGGGGGGGGTTCAAGAGACCCAGTACTTC; CDR3: CASGLVQGGVQETQYF
D: TRBD1; J: TRBJ1-6; V: TRBV6-1; size: -; DNA: TGTGCCATCGACCGGCAGGGGGCCTCTTCACCCCTCCACTTT; CDR3: CAIDRQGASSPLHF
D: -; J: TRBJ1-2; V: TRBV19; size: -; DNA: TGTGCCAGTAGTCTTGCTCGAGCCCCCTCTTATGGCTACACCTTC; CDR3: CASSLARAPSYGYTF
D: TRBD2; J: TRBJ2-3; V: TRBV27; size: -; DNA: TGTGCCAGCAGACCTAGCGGGGGGTACCACACAGATACGCAGTATTTT; CDR3: CASRPSGGYHTDTQYF
D: TRBD1; J: TRBJ2-7; V: TRBV6-1; size: -; DNA: TGTGCCACCCAACAGGGGCCCCTCTCCTACGAGCAGTACTTC; CDR3: CATQQGPLSYEQYF
D: TRBD2; J: TRBJ2-3; V: TRBV29-1; size: -; DNA: TGCAGCGTGTCTCAACTAGCGGGGGCAACAGATACGCAGTATTTT; CDR3: CSVSQLAGATDTQYF
D: TRBD1; J: TRBJ2-7; V: TRBV7-9; size: -; DNA: TGTGCCAGCAGCCCCGGGGGTGGACAGGGCTCCTACGAGCAGTACTTC; CDR3: CASSPGGGQGSYEQYF
D: -; J: TRBJ1-1; V: TRBV5-6; size: -; DNA: TGTGCCAGCAGCGGGGGAGGTGACACTGAAGCTTTCTTT; CDR3: CASSGGGDTEAFF
D: TRBD2; J: TRBJ2-3; V: TRBV30; size: -; DNA: TGTGCCTGGAGTAAGGGACTAGCGGGGGGGGCTGGAGATACGCAGTATTTT; CDR3: CAWSKGLAGGAGDTQYF
D: -; J: TRBJ2-2; V: TRBV2; size: -; DNA: TGTGCCAGCAGTGAACTTCAGGGCAACACCGGGGAGCTGTTTTTT; CDR3: CASSELQGNTGELFF
D: TRBD2; J: TRBJ2-6; V: TRBV6-1; size: -; DNA: TGTGCCAGCACTAGCGGGGGTAGTGGGGCCAACGTCCTGACTTTC; CDR3: CASTSGGSGANVLTF